The rows below give T cell receptor beta chains drawn from one sample of a study of blood T cell repertoires in COVID-19. TCRdb's table, derived via immunoSEQ multiplex PCR, lists solely in-frame clones and lacks some. The sample lists a few hundred thousand clones, approximately 83% occurring once. Sequencing was done on a sample of PBMCs or T cells enriched from blood (not recorded which). The receptors were sampled from a man in his thirties or forties who had recovered from COVID-19. Each CDR3 is given with its conserved first and last residue. A D gene is named only where the DNA matches it firmly. Clone size is shown for a subset of rows, as once, few, many or a class of expanded clone.

j_call,v_call,d_call,clone_size,cdr3_aa,cdr3_nt
TRBJ1-2,TRBV2,TRBD1,.,CAGGQGGYGYTF,TGTGCCGGGGGACAGGGGGGGTATGGCTACACCTTC
TRBJ2-2,TRBV12-3/TRBV12-4,.,.,CASSLGPAGELFF,TGTGCCAGCAGTTTAGGGCCCGCCGGGGAGCTGTTTTTT
TRBJ1-1,TRBV10-3,.,.,CAISSGPGDTEAFF,TGTGCCATCAGTTCCGGGCCAGGGGACACTGAAGCTTTCTTT
TRBJ2-5,TRBV5-1,.,.,CASSLTPAGIQETQYF,TGCGCCAGCAGCTTAACCCCCGCCGGTATCCAAGAGACCCAGTACTTC
TRBJ2-2,TRBV3-1/TRBV3-2,.,.,CASSQTRGTGELFF,TGTGCCAGCAGCCAAACCAGGGGTACCGGGGAGCTGTTTTTT
TRBJ1-2,TRBV6-5,.,.,CASSYSSGINYGYTF,TGTGCCAGCAGTTACTCGAGCGGGATCAACTATGGCTACACCTTC
TRBJ1-2,TRBV4-3,.,.,CASSQDAAFNYGYTF,TGCGCCAGCAGCCAAGATGCGGCTTTTAACTATGGCTACACCTTC
TRBJ1-2,TRBV27,.,.,CASSLEGVYGYTF,TGTGCCAGCAGTTTAGAGGGGGTCTATGGCTACACCTTC
TRBJ1-1,TRBV2,.,.,CASKVLSNTEAFF,TGTGCCAGCAAGGTACTATCGAACACTGAAGCTTTCTTT
TRBJ2-1,TRBV6-2/TRBV6-3,.,many,CASSDTGSSYNEQFF,TGTGCCAGCAGTGACACAGGTAGCTCCTACAATGAGCAGTTCTTC
TRBJ1-2,TRBV3-1/TRBV3-2,.,.,CASSQQSGPSSEGYTF,TGTGCCAGCAGCCAACAATCCGGCCCGTCCAGCGAAGGCTACACCTTC
TRBJ1-5,TRBV5-6,.,.,CASSLWTGNQPQHF,TGTGCCAGCAGCTTATGGACAGGCAATCAGCCCCAGCATTTT
TRBJ1-2,TRBV18,.,.,CASSNRTNYGYTF,TGTGCCAGCTCAAATCGTACTAACTATGGCTACACCTTC
TRBJ1-1,TRBV5-4,.,few,CASSLGKAGTEAFF,TGTGCCAGCAGCTTGGGTAAAGCGGGCACTGAAGCTTTCTTT
TRBJ2-7,TRBV9,TRBD2,.,CASSESGGGRVYEQYF,TGTGCCAGCAGCGAAAGCGGGGGAGGGAGGGTCTACGAGCAGTACTTC
TRBJ1-3,TRBV4-3,.,.,CASSSGSSSGNTIYF,TGCGCCAGCAGCTCAGGGTCCAGCTCTGGAAACACCATATATTTT